A single sample is the source of the 31 T cell receptor beta chains below, sequenced in a study of graft-versus-host responses after intestinal transplantation. The method was immunoSEQ multiplex PCR; TCRdb's version includes in-frame clones alone and lacks a portion of them. The data hold over 9,000 clones, with about 77% observed a single time. The starting material, graft tissue, was processed to release intraepithelial and lamina propria lymphocytes. The input for sequencing was ileum tissue, taken 450 to 480 days after intestinal transplantation. The receptor source for this set is a human patient who received an intestinal transplant, so some T cells may come from the graft donor.

This chain joins TRBV6-6 and TRBJ1-4; D remains ambiguous. CDR1 and CDR2 from the germline V gene are MNHNY and SVGAGI (reference sequence). V was cut by 6 bases and J by 14 bases, with 19 bases left in between. The CDR3 loop spans 13 amino acids. DNA for the CDR3: TGTGCCAGCAGGAATACCCAGCCCGCTATGCTGTTTTTT. It specifies CASRNTQPAMLFF.

CDR3 nucleotide sequence: TGTGCCTGGAGTATTAACAGGGTTGACGGTTACGAGCAGTACTTC. This translates into CAWSINRVDGYEQYF. The V call is TRBV30, the J call TRBJ2-7, with D possibly being TRBD1 (6 bases). The ends were cut back, 2 bases at V and 4 bases at J, with 18 bases in the middle. From germline, CDR1 is GTSNPN and CDR2 SVGIG (reference sequence). The CDR3 has 15 amino acids. Full variable domain (rest looked up from reference TRBV30 and TRBJ2-7): SQTIHQWPATLVQPVGSPLSLECTVEGTSNPNLYWYRQAAGRGLQLLFYSVGIGQISSEVPQNLSASRPQDRQFILSSKKLLLSDSGFYLCAWSINRVDGYEQYFGPGTRLTVT.

V gene TRBV27 combines with J gene TRBJ2-2; TRBD2 matches 13 bases. The CDR3 runs 16 residues. Losses at the gene ends were 2 bases for V and 6 bases for J; bases not matched to a gene: 3. Germline V gene lookup returns CDR1 MNHEY and CDR2 SMNVEV (reference sequence). CDR3 protein: CASSLVLAGGAGELFF. In DNA, the CDR3 is TGTGCCAGCAGTTTAGTACTAGCGGGGGGGGCCGGGGAGCTGTTTTTT.

The chain carries TRBV6-4 and TRBJ2-2; 7 positions agree with TRBD1. V lost 5 bases, J lost 7 bases, and 4 bases stayed unmatched. CDR3 size: 13 residues. In germline, CDR1 is MRHNA, CDR2 SNTAGT. This CDR3 is CASSTTGVGELFF. For the CDR3, the DNA is TGTGCCAGCAGTACTACAGGGGTCGGGGAGCTGTTTTTT.

This clone was seen a few times. This sequence joins TRBV7-9 and TRBJ1-3; no definite D call. Germline CDR1 reads SEHNR; CDR2 reads FQNEAQ (reference sequence). CDR3 length: 14 residues. V was clipped by 3 bases and J by 4 bases, with 10 bases between them. The CDR3 reads CASSFLLPGNTIYF. Written as DNA, the CDR3 is TGTGCCAGCAGCTTTCTGCTCCCGGGAAACACCATATATTTT.

The chain combines TRBV11-2 with TRBJ2-3; no firm D call. This CDR3 comprises 16 residues. Per the germline V gene, CDR1 is SGHAT and CDR2 is FQNNGV. The V gene lost 0 bases and the J gene lost 7 bases, with 17 bases spanning the gap. The CDR3 loop is CASSLETEGPLNTQYF. CDR3 nucleotide sequence: TGTGCCAGCAGCTTAGAAACGGAAGGGCCACTTAATACGCAGTATTTT.

The table lists this clone with a few counts. The J gene is TRBJ1-3, the V gene TRBV11-2; 7 bases line up with TRBD1. V shed 4 bases, J shed 0 bases, and the junction held 9 bases outside the gene matches. Germline V gene lookup returns CDR1 SGHAT and CDR2 FQNNGV. This CDR3 has 17 amino acids. The CDR3 nucleotides read TGTGCCAGCAGCTGGACTGAAGGGGGCCTCTCTGGAAACACCATATATTTT. Amino acids: CASSWTEGGLSGNTIYF.

V is TRBV5-1 and J is TRBJ2-1, with TRBD2 identical over 12 bases. This CDR3 spans 18 amino acids. The J segment lost 6 bases and the V segment lost 2 bases, leaving 12 bases of the junction unmatched. CDR1 and CDR2 (germline): SGHRS, YFSETQ. Here the CDR3 reads CASSFTLAGGQSVNEQFF. The CDR3 region has the DNA TGCGCCAGCAGCTTTACCCTAGCGGGGGGGCAAAGTGTCAATGAGCAGTTCTTC.

This chain links TRBV9 with TRBJ2-7, with 9 bases that match TRBD1. After removal of 4 bases from V and 5 bases from J, the junction contained 4 bases not matched to a gene. This CDR3 has 13 residues. From germline, CDR1 is SGDLS and CDR2 YYNGEE. CDR3 in DNA: TGTGCCAGCAGCCCGGACAGGGGTCACGAGCAGTACTTC. Amino acid sequence: CASSPDRGHEQYF.

The J gene is TRBJ1-1, the V gene TRBV30; TRBD1 is a possible D gene (5 bases). CDR1 is GTSNPN and CDR2 is SVGIG in the germline V gene (reference sequence). CDR3 length equals 16 residues. V lost 0 bases and J lost 0, with 14 bases in between. The CDR3 nucleotides are TGTGCCTGGAGTGTAGGGTCAGGGATACTGAACACTGAAGCTTTCTTT. Its translation is CAWSVGSGILNTEAFF.

V and J are TRBV18 and TRBJ2-5, with no clear D. Germline CDR1 reads KGHSH; CDR2 reads LQKENI. V lost 6 bases, J lost 4 bases, and 12 bases lay in between. CDR3 length equals 13 residues. In DNA, the CDR3 is TGTGCCAGCTCCCAAAACGACCGAGAGACCCAGTACTTC. It translates to CASSQNDRETQYF.

The J gene is TRBJ1-5, the V gene TRBV6-6; D is possibly TRBD1 (5 bases). V gave up 2 bases and J gave up 4 bases, with 9 bases separating them. This CDR3 spans 14 amino acids. In germline, CDR1 is MNHNY, CDR2 SVGAGI (reference sequence). In DNA form, the CDR3 reads TGTGCCAGCAGTTACCGACAGTCGAATCAGCCCCAGCATTTT. Translating gives CASSYRQSNQPQHF.

The V call is TRBV19, the J call TRBJ1-1; the D is unclear. This CDR3 has 13 residues. V was trimmed by 4 bases and J by 8 bases, leaving 14 bases between them. The V gene's germline CDR1 is LNHDA and CDR2 SQIVND (reference sequence). DNA of the CDR3: TGTGCCAGTAGTACGGAACGGGTCCCAGAAGCTTTCTTT. Translating gives CASSTERVPEAFF.

This clone was found a few times. The chain links TRBV7-8 to TRBJ1-5, with D possibly being TRBD1 (5 bases). V shed 3 bases and J shed 1 base, with 10 bases lying between them. The CDR3 contains 15 residues. CDR1 is SGHVS and CDR2 is FQNEAQ in the germline V gene. For the CDR3, the DNA is TGTGCCAGCAGCTTGGACGACAGCAGCAATCAGCCCCAGCATTTT. It translates to CASSLDDSSNQPQHF.

This chain connects TRBV9 to TRBJ2-1; 11 bases align to TRBD2. Germline CDR1 and CDR2: SGDLS and YYNGEE. Losses at the gene ends were 4 bases for V and 7 bases for J; bases not matched to a gene: 7. This CDR3 has 15 amino acids. The chain's CDR3 is CASSPRLAGRNEQFF. CDR3 sequence (DNA): TGTGCCAGCAGCCCCCGACTAGCGGGGAGGAATGAGCAGTTCTTC.

This chain uses TRBV7-3 with TRBJ2-2; 10 bases line up with TRBD2. Germline values: CDR1 SGHTA, CDR2 FQGTGA. The CDR3 runs to 19 residues. The ends lost 4 bases at V and 3 bases at J; junction bases unmatched: 14. The DNA for the CDR3 is TGTGCCAGCAGCTCCTCCCCCAAGCGGGGGGGTCCCGACACCGGGGAGCTGTTTTTT. Its protein is CASSSSPKRGGPDTGELFF. The complete variable domain, with remaining parts taken from reference TRBV7-3 and TRBJ2-2, reads GAGVSQTPSNKVTEKGKYVELRCDPISGHTALYWYRQSLGQGPEFLIYFQGTGAADDSGLPNDRFFAVRPEGSVSTLKIQRTERGDSAVYLCASSSSPKRGGPDTGELFFGEGSRLTVL.

The chain couples TRBV18 to TRBJ1-5, with D possibly being TRBD1 (6 bases). V shed 3 bases and J shed 7 bases, with 13 bases lying between them. The CDR3 is made up of 14 amino acids. CDR1 KGHSH and CDR2 LQKENI come from the germline V gene. CDR3 sequence: CASSPEGGGQPQHF. The DNA of the CDR3 is TGTGCCAGCTCACCGGAGGGGGGGGGCCAGCCCCAGCATTTT.

This sequence joins TRBV28 and TRBJ1-6; D not resolved. Germline V gene lookup returns CDR1 MDHEN and CDR2 SYDVKM. The germline V and J ends were trimmed by 6 bases and 0 bases, with 9 bases remaining between them. CDR3 length equals 15 residues. As DNA, the CDR3 is TGTGCCAGCAGACCCGCGAGCTCCTATAATTCACCCCTCCACTTT. Residues: CASRPASSYNSPLHF.

The chain has TRBV5-4 and TRBJ1-5; D call uncertain. There are 13 residues in the CDR3. The germline V gene encodes CDR1 SGHNT and CDR2 YYREEE (reference sequence). V dropped 0 bases and J dropped 4 bases, with 5 bases sitting between them. CDR3 in DNA: TGTGCCAGCAGCTTGGCAGGAAATCAGCCCCAGCATTTT. Translating it yields CASSLAGNQPQHF. The variable domain in full, completed from reference TRBV5-4 and TRBJ1-5, reads ETGVTQSPTHLIKTRGQQVTLRCSSQSGHNTVSWYQQALGQGPQFIFQYYREEENGRGNFPPRFSGLQFPNYSSELNVNALELDDSALYLCASSLAGNQPQHFGDGTRLSIL.

The sample holds a few counts of this clone. The chain is built from TRBV11-3 and TRBJ2-1; 12 nucleotides align to TRBD2. This CDR3 region has 16 residues. V lost 5 bases to trimming and J lost 10 bases; unmatched junction nucleotides: 12. Germline loops: CDR1 SGHNT, CDR2 YENEEA. CDR3 residues: CASSKTSGGAPREQFF. Here the CDR3 DNA reads TGTGCCAGCAGCAAGACTAGCGGGGGTGCCCCCCGCGAGCAGTTCTTC. Combining the CDR3 with reference TRBV11-3 and TRBJ2-1 gives the whole variable domain EAGVVQSPRYKIIEKKQPVAFWCNPISGHNTLYWYLQNLGQGPELLIRYENEEAVDDSQLPKDRFSAERLKGVDSTLKIQPAELGDSAVYLCASSKTSGGAPREQFFGPGTRLTVL.

The DNA of the CDR3 is TGTGCCAGCAGCCAAGATAGCGGGGGGGCGGAGACCCAGTACTTC. This translates into CASSQDSGGAETQYF. The chain has TRBV4-2 and TRBJ2-5; 11 bases align to TRBD2. V lost 0 bases, J lost 5 bases, and 2 bases stayed unmatched. The germline V gene has CDR1 LGHNA and CDR2 YNFKEQ. The CDR3 sequence is 15 residues long.

The rearrangement joins TRBV19 to TRBJ2-2; D assignment may be TRBD1 or TRBD2 (6 bases each). CDR1 LNHDA and CDR2 SQIVND come from the germline V gene (reference sequence). This CDR3 region has 13 residues. Trimming removed 11 bases from V and 5 bases from J, with 15 bases in between. CDR3 sequence: CAGGRPGTGELFF. The CDR3 DNA is TGTGCCGGGGGGCGACCGGGGACCGGGGAGCTGTTTTTT. The entire variable domain, with the rest obtained from reference TRBV19 and TRBJ2-2, is as follows: DGGITQSPKYLFRKEGQNVTLSCEQNLNHDAMYWYRQDPGQGLRLIYYSQIVNDFQKGDIAEGYSVSREKKESFPLTVTSAQKNPTAFYLCAGGRPGTGELFFGEGSRLTVL.

The chain recombines TRBV29-1 with TRBJ2-1, with D possibly matching TRBD2 (7 bases). CDR1 is SQVTM and CDR2 is ANQGSEA in the germline V gene. CDR3 size: 14 residues. V lost 7 bases, J lost 6 bases, and 19 bases lay in between. This CDR3 is CSARGAGEVNEQFF. The CDR3 coding sequence is TGCAGCGCCCGGGGGGCAGGGGAGGTCAATGAGCAGTTCTTC.

The CDR3 sequence: CASSVGDSSYEQYF. The CDR3 bases are TGTGCCAGCAGCGTCGGGGACAGCTCCTACGAGCAGTACTTC. The J gene is TRBJ2-5, the V gene TRBV9, with 7 bases that match TRBD1. Gene TRBJ2-7 matches the end of the DNA better, so the J call may be wrong. The length of the CDR3 is 14 residues. Germline values: CDR1 SGDLS, CDR2 YYNGEE.

The chain's CDR3 is CAAAGGSSYEQYF. The CDR3 DNA follows: TGTGCCGCAGCGGGGGGCAGCTCCTACGAGCAGTACTTC. The chain employs TRBV10-3 and TRBJ2-7; 9 bases align to TRBD2. Trimming at V came to 11 bases and at J to 0 bases, leaving 5 bases not matched to a gene. Germline loops: CDR1 ENHRY, CDR2 SYGVKD. The CDR3 sequence is 13 residues long.

The V and J genes are TRBV13 and TRBJ2-5; D possibly corresponds to TRBD1 (6 bases). V lost 5 bases to trimming and J lost 2 bases, with 12 bases between them. The CDR3 spans 14 residues. Germline V gene lookup returns CDR1 PRHDT and CDR2 FYEKMQ (reference sequence). In DNA form, the CDR3 reads TGTGCCAGCAGCCCAAGGACAGAACAAGAGACCCAGTACTTC. Translating it yields CASSPRTEQETQYF. The variable domain in full, with the rest retrieved from reference TRBV13 and TRBJ2-5, is AAGVIQSPRHLIKEKRETATLKCYPIPRHDTVYWYQQGPGQDPQFLISFYEKMQSDKGSIPDRFSAQQFSDYHSELNMSSLELGDSALYFCASSPRTEQETQYFGPGTRLLVL.

This clone occurred a few times. CDR3 coding DNA: TGTGCTAGTCTTGGAGGCGGGGGTCACCATACCTACGAGCAGTACTTC. The encoded protein is CASLGGGGHHTYEQYF. V is TRBV12-5 and J is TRBJ2-7; 7 nucleotides match TRBD2. J gave up 2 bases and V 8 bases, and 15 bases lay outside the gene matches. CDR3 length: 16 amino acids. Germline-derived CDR1 and CDR2 are LGHNT and FRNRAP.

This chain links TRBV28 with TRBJ1-2; 7 bases align to TRBD1. Trimming cost V 3 bases and J 9 bases; bases outside gene matches: 4. Germline V gene data show CDR1 as MDHEN and CDR2 as SYDVKM. CDR3 length equals 12 residues. The CDR3 loop reads CASSFQGGRYTF. The DNA of the CDR3 is TGTGCCAGCAGTTTTCAGGGGGGGCGCTACACCTTC.

The V and J genes are TRBV30 and TRBJ2-7; tentative D call: TRBD2 (5 bases). Deletions cut 1 base from V and 6 bases from J, with 25 bases between. This CDR3 has 17 residues. Germline V lookup: CDR1 GTSNPN, CDR2 SVGIG (reference sequence). For the CDR3, the DNA is TGTGCCTGGAGTGAGTGGAAACCGGGCCACTATGGAGGCGAGCAGTACTTC. Amino acids: CAWSEWKPGHYGGEQYF. The variable domain in full, with the rest retrieved from reference TRBV30 and TRBJ2-7, is SQTIHQWPATLVQPVGSPLSLECTVEGTSNPNLYWYRQAAGRGLQLLFYSVGIGQISSEVPQNLSASRPQDRQFILSSKKLLLSDSGFYLCAWSEWKPGHYGGEQYFGPGTRLTVT.

The sample holds a few counts of this clone. The rearrangement links TRBV7-2 to TRBJ2-5, with TRBD1 matching over 8 bases. The J call may be mistaken, given a closer DNA end match to TRBJ2-7. Germline CDR1 SGHTA, CDR2 FQGNSA. The CDR3 has 14 amino acids. The DNA of the CDR3 is TGTGCCAGCAGCCCGGGACAGGAAACCTACGAGCAGTACTTC. Its translation: CASSPGQETYEQYF.

The CDR3, as DNA: TGCAGCGTTGGCAGGACAGGGGAATCCTACGAGCAGTACTTC. Translated: CSVGRTGESYEQYF. The gene calls are TRBV29-1 and TRBJ2-7; 9 nucleotides align to TRBD1. CDR3 length equals 14 residues. The V segment lost 4 bases and the J segment 1 base; nucleotides outside the gene matches: 5. Germline loops: CDR1 SQVTM, CDR2 ANQGSEA.